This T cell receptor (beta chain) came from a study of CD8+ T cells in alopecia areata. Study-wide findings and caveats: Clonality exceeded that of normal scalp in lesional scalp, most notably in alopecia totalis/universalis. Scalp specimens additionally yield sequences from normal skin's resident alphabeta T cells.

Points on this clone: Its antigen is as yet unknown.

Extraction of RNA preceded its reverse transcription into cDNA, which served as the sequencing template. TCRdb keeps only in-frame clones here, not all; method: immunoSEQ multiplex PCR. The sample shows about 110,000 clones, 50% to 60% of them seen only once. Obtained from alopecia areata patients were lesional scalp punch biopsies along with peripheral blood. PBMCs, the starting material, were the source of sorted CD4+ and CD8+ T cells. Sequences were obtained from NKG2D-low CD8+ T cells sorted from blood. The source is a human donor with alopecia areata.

CDR3 protein: CASSFFSTYEQYF. For the CDR3, the DNA is TGTGCCAGCAGCTTCTTTAGCACCTACGAGCAGTACTTC. The J gene is TRBJ2-7, the V gene TRBV11-2; D uncertain. The CDR3 is 13 amino acids. Germline V gene lookup returns CDR1 SGHAT and CDR2 FQNNGV. V was cut by 3 bases and J by 2 bases, with 8 bases left in between.